This T cell receptor beta chain derives from a study of control samples from healthy donors and cancer patients. The data were produced by immunoSEQ multiplex PCR, yet TCRdb's version contains in-frame clones alone and is incomplete. Among some 150,000 clones listed, about nine tenths were seen once. V shed 5 bases and J shed 0 bases, with 14 bases lying between them. The CDR3 extends over 16 amino acids. Material for sequencing was blood. The chain combines TRBV5-3 with TRBJ1-4; D is ambiguous. Being an ORF, TRBV5-3 has a function that is uncertain. The TCR was taken from a man aged 30-40 years in good health. The CDR3 loop is CARSLTPGATNEKLFF. CDR3 bases: TGTGCCAGAAGTCTTACGCCGGGAGCAACTAATGAAAAACTGTTTTTT.